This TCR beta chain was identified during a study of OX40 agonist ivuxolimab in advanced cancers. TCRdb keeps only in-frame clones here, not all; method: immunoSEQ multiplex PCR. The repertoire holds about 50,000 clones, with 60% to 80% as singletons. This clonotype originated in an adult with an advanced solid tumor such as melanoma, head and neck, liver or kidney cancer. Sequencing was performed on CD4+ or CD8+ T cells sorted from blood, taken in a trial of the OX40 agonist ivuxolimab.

Here the CDR3 DNA reads TGTGCCAGCTCAGTACTAGCGGGACCCTCGGCGCACGAGCAGTACTTC. It translates to CASSVLAGPSAHEQYF. This chain uses TRBV18 with TRBJ2-7, with 10 nucleotides matching TRBD2. Germline V gene data show CDR1 as KGHSH and CDR2 as LQKENI. Germline trimming cut 5 bases from V and 5 bases from J; bases unmatched to any gene: 12. The CDR3 totals 16 residues.